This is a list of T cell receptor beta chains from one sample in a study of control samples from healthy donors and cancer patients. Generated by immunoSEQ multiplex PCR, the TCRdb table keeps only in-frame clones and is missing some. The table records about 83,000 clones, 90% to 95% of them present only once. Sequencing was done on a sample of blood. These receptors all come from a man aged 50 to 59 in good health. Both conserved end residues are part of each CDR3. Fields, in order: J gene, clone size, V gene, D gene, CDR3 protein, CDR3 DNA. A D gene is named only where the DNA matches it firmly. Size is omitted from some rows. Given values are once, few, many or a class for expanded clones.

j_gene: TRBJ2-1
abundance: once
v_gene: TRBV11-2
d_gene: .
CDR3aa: CASSFTFGNEQFF
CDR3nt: TGTGCCAGCAGCTTCACTTTTGGCAATGAGCAGTTCTTC

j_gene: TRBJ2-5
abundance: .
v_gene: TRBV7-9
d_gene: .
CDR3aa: CASSLAPATQYF
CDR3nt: TGTGCCAGCAGCTTAGCGCCGGCGACCCAGTACTTC

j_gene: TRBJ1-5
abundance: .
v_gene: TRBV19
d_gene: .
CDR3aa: CASSISRAQPQHF
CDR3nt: TGTGCCAGTAGTATTTCCAGGGCTCAGCCCCAGCATTTT

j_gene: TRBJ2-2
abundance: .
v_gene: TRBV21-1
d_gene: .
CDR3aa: CASSIYLGETNTGELFF
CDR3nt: TGTGCCAGCAGCATTTATCTGGGGGAAACGAACACCGGGGAGCTGTTTTTT

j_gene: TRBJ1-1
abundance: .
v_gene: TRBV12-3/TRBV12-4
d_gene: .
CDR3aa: CASSGKSNTEAFF
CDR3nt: TGTGCCAGCAGTGGGAAGTCTAACACTGAAGCTTTCTTT

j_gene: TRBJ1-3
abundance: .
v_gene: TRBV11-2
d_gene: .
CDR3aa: CASSPDPGAGNTIYF
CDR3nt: TGTGCCAGCAGCCCGGATCCAGGGGCTGGAAACACCATATATTTT

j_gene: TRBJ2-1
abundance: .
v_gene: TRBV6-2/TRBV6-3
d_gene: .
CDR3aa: CASSTQGGYNEQFF
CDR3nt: TGTGCCAGCAGTACACAAGGGGGGTACAATGAGCAGTTCTTC

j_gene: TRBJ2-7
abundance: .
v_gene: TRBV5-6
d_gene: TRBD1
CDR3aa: CASSFTGVASEQYF
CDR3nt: TGTGCCAGCAGCTTCACAGGGGTCGCGAGCGAGCAGTACTTC

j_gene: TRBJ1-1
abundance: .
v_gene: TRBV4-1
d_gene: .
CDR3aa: CASSTQGGGADTEAFF
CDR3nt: TGCGCCAGCAGCACTCAAGGGGGGGGCGCCGACACTGAAGCTTTCTTT

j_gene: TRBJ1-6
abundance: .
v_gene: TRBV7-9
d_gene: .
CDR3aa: CASSLAGDGSPLHF
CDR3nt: TGTGCCAGCAGCTTAGCAGGGGACGGATCACCCCTCCACTTT

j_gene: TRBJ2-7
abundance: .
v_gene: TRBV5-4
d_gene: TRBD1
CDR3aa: CASSPPGTASYEQYF
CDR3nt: TGTGCCAGCAGCCCACCCGGGACAGCCTCCTACGAGCAGTACTTC

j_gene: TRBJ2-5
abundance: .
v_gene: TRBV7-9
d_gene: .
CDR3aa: CASSLLGLPQETQYF
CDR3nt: TGTGCCAGCAGCTTATTGGGTCTACCACAAGAGACCCAGTACTTC

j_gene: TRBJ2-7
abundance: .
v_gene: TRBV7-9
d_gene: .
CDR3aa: CASSSRGLYEQYF
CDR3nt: TGTGCCAGCAGCTCCAGGGGACTCTACGAGCAGTACTTC

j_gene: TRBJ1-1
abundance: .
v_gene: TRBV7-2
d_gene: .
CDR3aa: CASSSALWTEAFF
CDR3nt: TGTGCCAGCAGCTCGGCCCTTTGGACTGAAGCTTTCTTT

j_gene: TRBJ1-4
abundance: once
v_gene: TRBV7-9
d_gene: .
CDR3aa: CASRLGVDEKLFF
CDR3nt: TGTGCCAGCAGGCTGGGGGTTGATGAAAAACTGTTTTTT

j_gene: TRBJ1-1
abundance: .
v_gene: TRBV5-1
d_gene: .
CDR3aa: CASSFGGGPKEAFF
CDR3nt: TGCGCCAGCAGTTTTGGGGGGGGCCCCAAGGAGGCTTTCTTT

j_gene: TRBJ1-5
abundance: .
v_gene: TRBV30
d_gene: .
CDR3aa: CAWSVDSNQPQHF
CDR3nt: TGTGCCTGGAGTGTAGATAGCAATCAGCCCCAGCATTTT

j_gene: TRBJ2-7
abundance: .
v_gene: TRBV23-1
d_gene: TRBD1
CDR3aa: CASSLSETSGTGGYEQYF
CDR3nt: TGCGCCAGCTCTCTGTCAGAGACATCTGGGACAGGGGGTTACGAGCAGTACTTC

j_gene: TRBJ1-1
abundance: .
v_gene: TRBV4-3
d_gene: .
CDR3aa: CASSPFLGSTEAFF
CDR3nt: TGCGCCAGCAGCCCTTTCCTTGGAAGCACTGAAGCTTTCTTT

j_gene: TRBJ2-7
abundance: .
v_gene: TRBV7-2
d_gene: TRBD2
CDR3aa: CASSLRLAGYEQYF
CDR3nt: TGTGCCAGCAGCTTACGGCTAGCGGGTTACGAGCAGTACTTC

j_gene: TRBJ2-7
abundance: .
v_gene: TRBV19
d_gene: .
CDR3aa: CASSIIEGAEQYF
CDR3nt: TGTGCCAGTAGTATAATTGAAGGGGCGGAGCAGTACTTC

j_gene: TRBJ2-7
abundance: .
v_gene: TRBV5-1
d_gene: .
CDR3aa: CASSPTGPPYEQYF
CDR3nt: TGCGCCAGCAGCCCGACTGGTCCTCCCTACGAGCAGTACTTC

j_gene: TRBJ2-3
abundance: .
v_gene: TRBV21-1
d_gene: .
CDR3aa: CASSTQNRTGADTQYF
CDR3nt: TGTGCCAGCAGCACTCAGAATCGGACAGGGGCGGATACGCAGTATTTT

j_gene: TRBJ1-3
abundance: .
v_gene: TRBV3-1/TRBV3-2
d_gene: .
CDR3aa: CASRHLGGVSGNTIYF
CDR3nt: TGTGCCAGCAGACACCTGGGGGGGGTCTCTGGAAACACCATATATTTT

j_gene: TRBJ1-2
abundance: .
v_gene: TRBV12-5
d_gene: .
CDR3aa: CASGIYQGAGYTF
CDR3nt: TGTGCTAGTGGCATTTACCAGGGTGCTGGCTACACCTTC

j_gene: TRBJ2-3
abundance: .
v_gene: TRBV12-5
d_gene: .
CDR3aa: CATRRVGGLILDTQYF
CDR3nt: TGTGCCACCCGGCGTGTAGGGGGTTTAATTTTGGATACGCAGTATTTT

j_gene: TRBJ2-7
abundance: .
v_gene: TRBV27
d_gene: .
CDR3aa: CASSFEGFEQYF
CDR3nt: TGTGCCAGCAGTTTTGAGGGATTCGAGCAGTACTTC

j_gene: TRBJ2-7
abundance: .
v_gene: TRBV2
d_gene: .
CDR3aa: CASSDYEQYF
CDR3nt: TGTGCCAGCAGTGACTACGAGCAGTACTTC

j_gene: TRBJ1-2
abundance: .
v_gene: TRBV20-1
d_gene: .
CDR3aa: CSARGGGGYTF
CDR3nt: TGCAGTGCTAGAGGGGGTGGGGGCTACACCTTC

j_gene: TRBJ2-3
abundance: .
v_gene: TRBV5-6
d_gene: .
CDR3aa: CASSLAEDTQYF
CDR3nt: TGTGCCAGCAGCTTGGCGGAAGATACGCAGTATTTT

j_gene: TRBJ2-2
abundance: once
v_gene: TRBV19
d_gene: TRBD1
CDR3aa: CASSIPDRASNTGELFF
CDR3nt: TGTGCCAGTAGTATCCCGGACAGGGCGTCGAACACCGGGGAGCTGTTTTTT

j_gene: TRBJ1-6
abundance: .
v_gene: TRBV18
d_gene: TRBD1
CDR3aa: CASSPWGQLDSPLHF
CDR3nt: TGTGCCAGCTCACCTTGGGGACAGCTCGATTCACCCCTCCACTTT

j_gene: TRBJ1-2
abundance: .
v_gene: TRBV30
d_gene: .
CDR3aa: CAWSSGPNYGYTF
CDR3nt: TGTGCCTGGAGTTCGGGGCCGAACTATGGCTACACCTTC

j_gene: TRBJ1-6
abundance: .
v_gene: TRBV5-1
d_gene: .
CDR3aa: CASSLDSSYNSPLHF
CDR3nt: TGCGCCAGCAGCCTGGACAGCTCCTATAATTCACCCCTCCACTTT

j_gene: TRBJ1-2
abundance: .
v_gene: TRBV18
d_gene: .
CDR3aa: CASSLQGASGYGYTF
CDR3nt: TGTGCCAGCTCCCTACAGGGCGCGAGTGGCTATGGCTACACCTTC

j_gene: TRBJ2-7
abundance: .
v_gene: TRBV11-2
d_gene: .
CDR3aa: CASSLERDSSYEQYF
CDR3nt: TGTGCCAGCAGCCTCGAGCGGGACAGCTCCTACGAGCAGTACTTC

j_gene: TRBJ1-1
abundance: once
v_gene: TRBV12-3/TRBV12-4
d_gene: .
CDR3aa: CASSPRVDTEAFF
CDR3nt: TGTGCCAGCAGTCCCCGCGTGGACACTGAAGCTTTCTTT

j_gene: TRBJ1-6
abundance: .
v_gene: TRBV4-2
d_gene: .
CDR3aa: CASSQDTRAADNSPLHF
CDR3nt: TGTGCCAGCAGCCAAGATACCCGGGCAGCCGATAATTCACCCCTCCACTTT

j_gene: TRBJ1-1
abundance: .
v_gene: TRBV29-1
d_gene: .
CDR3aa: CSFLRGTEAFF
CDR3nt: TGCAGCTTTTTGAGGGGCACTGAAGCTTTCTTT